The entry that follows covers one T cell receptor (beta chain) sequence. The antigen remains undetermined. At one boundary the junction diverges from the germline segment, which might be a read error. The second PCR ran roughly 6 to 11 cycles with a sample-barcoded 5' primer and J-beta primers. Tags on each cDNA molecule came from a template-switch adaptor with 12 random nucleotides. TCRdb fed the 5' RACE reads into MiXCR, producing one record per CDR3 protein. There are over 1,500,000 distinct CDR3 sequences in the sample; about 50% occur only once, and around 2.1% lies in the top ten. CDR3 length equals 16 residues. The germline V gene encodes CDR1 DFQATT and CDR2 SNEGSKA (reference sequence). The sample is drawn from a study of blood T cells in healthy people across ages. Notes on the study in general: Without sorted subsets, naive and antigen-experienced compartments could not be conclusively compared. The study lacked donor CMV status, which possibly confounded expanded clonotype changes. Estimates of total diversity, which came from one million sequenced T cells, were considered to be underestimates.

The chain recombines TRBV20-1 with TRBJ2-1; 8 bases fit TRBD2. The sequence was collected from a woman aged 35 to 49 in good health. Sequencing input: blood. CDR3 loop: CSVRERAGARYNEQFF. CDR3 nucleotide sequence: TGCAGTGTTAGAGAACGAGCGGGGGCGCGTTACAATGAGCAGTTCTTC.